The next 3 T cell receptor beta chains were all read from a single sample in a study of blood T cells in healthy people across ages. The second PCR ran about 6 to 12 cycles with a sample-barcoded 5' primer and J-beta primers. MiXCR, run by TCRdb on the 5' RACE reads, gives a single entry per CDR3 protein. In the table there are about 1.4 million distinct CDR3 sequences, roughly 64% of which are singletons. Sequencing was performed on blood. The source of these receptors is a man between 18 and 35 years old in good health.

This chain joins TRBV3-1 and TRBJ2-1; D not resolved. Germline CDR1 and CDR2: LGHDT and YNNKEL (reference sequence). This CDR3 region has 13 residues. Trimming left V 3 bases short and J 6 bases short, with 9 bases between. The CDR3 region is CASSHRSINEQFF. CDR3 DNA sequence: TGTGCCAGCAGCCACCGATCAATCAATGAGCAGTTCTTC.

The chain recombines TRBV29-1 with TRBJ2-1; 12 nucleotides match TRBD2. CDR1 SQVTM and CDR2 ANQGSEA come from the germline V gene. The CDR3 consists of 13 residues. The V gene end was trimmed by 7 bases and the J gene end by 11 bases; junction bases not matched to a gene: 9. The CDR3 nucleotides are TGCAGCGAAAAGAGACTAGCGGGGGATAAGCAGTTCTTC. Its translation is CSEKRLAGDKQFF.

This clonotype was found a few times. The chain recombines TRBV4-3 with TRBJ1-6; unclear D gene. The CDR3 runs 14 residues. V lost 0 bases, J lost 9 bases, and 9 bases lay in between. CDR1 LGHNA and CDR2 YSLEER come from the germline V gene. The chain's CDR3 is CASSQEAGVSPLHF. The DNA of the CDR3 is TGCGCCAGCAGCCAAGAGGCAGGAGTTTCACCCCTCCACTTT.